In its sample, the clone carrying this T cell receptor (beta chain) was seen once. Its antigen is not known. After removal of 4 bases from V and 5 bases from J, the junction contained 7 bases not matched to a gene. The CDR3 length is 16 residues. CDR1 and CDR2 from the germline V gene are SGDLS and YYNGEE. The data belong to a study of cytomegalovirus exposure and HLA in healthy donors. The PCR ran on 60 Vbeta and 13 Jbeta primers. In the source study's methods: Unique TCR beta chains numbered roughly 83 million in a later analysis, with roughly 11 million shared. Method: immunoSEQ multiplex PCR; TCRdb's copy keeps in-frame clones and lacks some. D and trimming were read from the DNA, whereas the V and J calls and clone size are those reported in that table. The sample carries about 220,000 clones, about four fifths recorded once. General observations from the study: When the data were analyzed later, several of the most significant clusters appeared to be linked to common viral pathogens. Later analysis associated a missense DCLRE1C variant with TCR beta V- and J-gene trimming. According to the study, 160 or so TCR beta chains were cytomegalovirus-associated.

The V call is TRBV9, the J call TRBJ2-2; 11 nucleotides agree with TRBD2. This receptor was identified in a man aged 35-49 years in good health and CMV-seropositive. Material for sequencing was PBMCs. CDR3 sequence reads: CASSSGLAEPTGELFF. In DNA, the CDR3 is TGTGCCAGCAGCTCGGGACTAGCGGAGCCAACCGGGGAGCTGTTTTTT.